Described below is a single T cell receptor beta chain sequence and its context. The CDR3 consists of 14 residues. Germline values: CDR1 DFQATT, CDR2 SNEGSKA (reference sequence). The V gene lost 6 bases and the J gene lost 0 bases, with 11 bases spanning the gap. The data derive from a study of molecular identifiers for immune sequencing clone quantification. One entry per CDR3 protein results from TCRdb running MiXCR on the PCR reads. The table includes around 470,000 distinct CDR3 sequences, about 25% detected once. The sequenced sample consisted of naive CD8+ T cells from blood, with Jurkat cell RNA spiked in. Subset reported: FACS-sorted CD8+CD4-CCR7+CD45RA+ naive T cells. The chain employs TRBV20-1 and TRBJ1-4; perhaps TRBD1 as D (5 bases). The source is a human donor in good health. Some libraries in this study had Jurkat cell RNA spiked in. Here the CDR3 reads CSARDLATNEKLFF. DNA for the CDR3: TGCAGTGCAAGGGACCTTGCAACTAATGAAAAACTGTTTTTT.